This T cell receptor beta chain emerged from a study of blood T cell repertoires in COVID-19. Study-wide context: Samples taken during acute and convalescent COVID-19 were collected in the United States, Italy and Spain. The analysed material was cDNA or gDNA that came from T cells, B-cell-depleted T cells, or PBMCs.

This clone is termed medium-sized. Methods used by the authors: How many nucleated cells were present was estimated from reference gene primer amplification. Profiling relied on immunoSEQ multiplex PCR, and the TCRdb table lists in-frame clones only, not all of them. V, J and clone size derive from that table, while D and trimming were established from the DNA sequence. The sample consists of approximately 61,000 clones, 88% of them appearing once. The sequence was obtained from a woman aged 80 or older with active COVID-19. The source material was peripheral blood.

The CDR3 region has the DNA TGTGCCGTCAAAGGTAGCCTTAGAAGCACAGATACGCAGTATTTT. Its protein product is CAVKGSLRSTDTQYF. This chain connects TRBV6-5 to TRBJ2-3; D remains unclear. The CDR3 spans 15 residues. Germline V gene data show CDR1 as MNHEY and CDR2 as SVGAGI. Trimming pared 11 bases from V and 0 bases from J, leaving 18 bases between.